This record looks at one T cell receptor beta chain sequence and its context. The ends lost 5 bases at V and 4 bases at J; junction bases unmatched: 5. CDR1 is GTSNPN, CDR2 SVGIG, per germline (reference sequence). The CDR3 extends over 16 amino acids. The sample is drawn from a study of T cell changes during pregnancy in multiple sclerosis. Assay: immunoSEQ multiplex PCR; the TCRdb copy retains only in-frame clones and omits some. The sample lists roughly 66,000 clones; about nine tenths were seen once. This chain joins TRBV30 and TRBJ2-6, with TRBD2 identical over 13 bases. The input for sequencing was peripheral blood, taken in the first trimester of pregnancy. The sequence came from a female donor with multiple sclerosis, enrolled in a pregnancy study. Written as DNA, the CDR3 is TGTGCCTGGGGACTAGCGGGAGTGACAGGGGCCAACGTCCTGACTTTC. Protein sequence: CAWGLAGVTGANVLTF.